This T cell receptor (beta chain) stems from a study of shared clonotypes between healthy human individuals. Study summary: Researchers assigned three CD4 naive, three CD4 memory, two CD8 naive and one CD8 memory plate to each donor. Whole-study findings and limits: Relative to their counterparts shared across all four donors, non-shared clonotypes exhibited diminished generation probabilities. Estimated clonotype richness was generally higher in naive than memory subsets. A few donors had about 5.1% of their naive CD4 clonotypes in common.

CDR1 SQVTM and CDR2 ANQGSEA come from the germline V gene. The V and J ends lost 7 bases and 6 bases, in that order; junction bases with no gene match: 12. This CDR3 contains 13 residues. Some clones are missing from TCRdb's copy, which holds only in-frame ones; the method was immunoSEQ multiplex PCR. The table lists 2 million to 2.5 million clones, roughly 93% of them singletons. Remarks on this clone: Its antigen is still unknown.

The sequencing sample was made of naive CD4+ T cells from PBMCs. Specified subset: CD45RA+ positively selected. The source is a man between 18 and 35 years old in good health. Some clones in this sample may be carry-over from other donors' samples. The chain couples TRBV29-1 to TRBJ2-7; 7 nucleotides align to TRBD1. For the CDR3, the DNA is TGCAGCGCCCACCGACAGGGTACCTCCGAGCAGTACTTC. Its translation is CSAHRQGTSEQYF.